The entry below describes one TCR beta chain. Its antigen is currently unknown. These data belong to a study of T cell responses to AZD1222 COVID-19 vaccine. Study-wide context: Second-dose schedules of about 4 or about 12 weeks were combined.

General observations from the study: With two AZD1222 doses given, Spike-specific TCR breadth and depth both rose. Vaccine-related CD4 TCRs covered spike, predominating at 160-218 and 743-854.

Libraries were prepared by immunoSEQ multiplex PCR; TCRdb keeps only in-frame clonotypes and omits some of them. Of roughly 140,000 clones in the sample, approximately 89% were seen once. This CDR3 spans 15 amino acids. V lost 3 bases and J 5 bases, leaving 16 bases between the germline ends. Germline loops: CDR1 MGHRA, CDR2 YSYEKL. This receptor was identified in an adult in good health. The gene calls are TRBV4-1 and TRBJ2-5; D unclear. Material: peripheral blood, obtained on day 0 of AZD1222 vaccination. The CDR3 sequence: CASSHLSGPLETQYF. In DNA form, the CDR3 reads TGCGCCAGCAGCCACCTCTCCGGGCCGTTGGAGACCCAGTACTTC.